Following are 9 T cell receptor beta chains from one sample sequenced in a study of blood T cells in healthy people across ages. A sample-barcoded 5' primer and a J-beta primer mix were used in a second PCR of about 6 to 11 cycles. One entry per CDR3 protein results from TCRdb running MiXCR on the 5' RACE reads. The sample lists 550,000 to 800,000 distinct CDR3 sequences, 32% occurring once. Specimen: blood. The source of these receptors is a woman over 75 in good health.

V is TRBV7-2 and J is TRBJ1-4; D is unresolved. This CDR3 spans 14 amino acids. Germline V gene lookup returns CDR1 SGHTA and CDR2 FQGNSA. V was trimmed by 4 bases and J by 1 base, leaving 7 bases between them. CDR3 sequence: CASSWGGTNEKLFF. CDR3 DNA sequence: TGTGCCAGCAGCTGGGGTGGAACTAATGAAAAACTGTTTTTT. The variable domain in full, with the rest retrieved from reference TRBV7-2 and TRBJ1-4, is GAGVSQSPSNKVTEKGKDVELRCDPISGHTALYWYRQSLGQGLEFLIYFQGNSAPDKSGLPSDRFSAERTGGSVSTLTIQRTQQEDSAVYLCASSWGGTNEKLFFGSGTQLSVL.

This clonotype was found many times. The chain uses TRBV3-1 and TRBJ2-3; D not certain. The CDR3 length is 17 residues. Trimming removed 1 base at V and 1 base at J, with 15 bases between. Germline V lookup: CDR1 LGHDT, CDR2 YNNKEL (reference sequence). The CDR3 sequence: CASSQAPTVRGTDTQYF. The CDR3 DNA reads as TGTGCCAGCAGCCAAGCCCCGACCGTCCGCGGCACAGATACGCAGTATTTT.

The chain recombines TRBV21-1 with TRBJ2-7. TRBV21-1 has pseudogene status. This CDR3 is built from 15 residues. As DNA, the CDR3 is TGTGCCAGCAGGGCGTTTCCCCGATGCCCCTACGAGCAGTACTTC. It is translated as CASRAFPRCPYEQYF.

This clonotype was observed at least ten times. This chain joins TRBV11-2 and TRBJ2-4; TRBD1 matches 9 bases. V dropped 5 bases and J dropped 0; count of bases not matched to a gene: 17. Germline V lookup: CDR1 SGHAT, CDR2 FQNNGV. The CDR3 consists of 20 residues. The CDR3 loop reads CASSDAAGQGNTLAKNIQYF. CDR3 DNA: TGTGCCAGCAGCGACGCCGCGGGACAGGGAAATACCCTAGCCAAAAACATTCAGTACTTC. The variable domain in full, with the rest retrieved from reference TRBV11-2 and TRBJ2-4, is EAGVAQSPRYKIIEKRQSVAFWCNPISGHATLYWYQQILGQGPKLLIQFQNNGVVDDSQLPKDRFSAERLKGVDSTLKIQPAKLEDSAVYLCASSDAAGQGNTLAKNIQYFGAGTRLSVL.

In the case of this clonotype: A much larger clone sits a single nucleotide away, making a read error possible. The chain carries TRBV9 and TRBJ2-1; TRBD2 matches 12 bases. Germline values: CDR1 SGDLS, CDR2 YYNGEE. The CDR3 is 18 amino acids. V was clipped by 3 bases and J by 13 bases; unmatched bases: 20. CDR3 in amino acids: CASSGGLAGPLYQETQFF. CDR3 nucleotide sequence: TGTGCCAGCAGCGGCGGACTAGCGGGACCTCTGTACCAAGAGACCCAGTTCTTC. The variable domain in full, with the rest retrieved from reference TRBV9 and TRBJ2-1, is DSGVTQTPKHLITATGQRVTLRCSPRSGDLSVYWYQQSLDQGLQFLIQYYNGEERAKGNILERFSAQQFPDLHSELNLSSLELGDSALYFCASSGGLAGPLYQETQFFGPGTRLTVL.

The chain joins TRBV29-1 to TRBJ2-7, with D tentatively TRBD1 (5 bases). Trimming removed 6 bases at V and 2 bases at J, with 8 bases between. The CDR3 runs 11 residues. In germline, CDR1 is SQVTM, CDR2 ANQGSEA. The CDR3, as DNA: TGCAGCGTGGACACCGCCTACGAGCAGTACTTC. Protein sequence: CSVDTAYEQYF.

As for this clonotype: A much larger clone differs by one base, so this may be a read error. The rearrangement links TRBV20-1 to TRBJ2-1; TRBD2 matches at 9 bases. V trimming: 7 bases; J trimming: 6 bases; junction bases outside the gene matches: 13. Per the germline V gene, CDR1 is DFQATT and CDR2 is SNEGSKA (reference sequence). CDR3 length: 15 amino acids. The CDR3 here is CSGNGQRGVRNEQFF. For the CDR3, the DNA is TGCAGTGGAAACGGGCAGCGGGGGGTCCGCAATGAGCAGTTCTTC.

The sample holds a few counts of this clonotype. One base away lies a much larger clone, so this may be a sequencing read error. This rearrangement joins TRBV6-1 to TRBJ1-2; D gene unclear. Trimming shortened V by 6 bases and J by 5 bases, and 16 bases separated the two germline ends. The CDR3 is 14 residues long. CDR1 and CDR2 from the germline V gene are MNHNS and SASEGT. For the CDR3, the DNA is TGTGCCAGCAGGGAATGGGGTCGTTCTTATGGCTACACCTTC. Encoded protein: CASREWGRSYGYTF.

The CDR3 here is CTSSLGTGYSYQETQYF. The DNA of the CDR3 is TGTACCAGCAGCTTAGGGACAGGGTATTCGTACCAAGAGACCCAGTACTTC. This chain uses TRBV7-2 with TRBJ2-5; 8 bases match TRBD1. V dropped 1 base and J dropped 0; count of bases not matched to a gene: 7. Germline CDR1 and CDR2: SGHTA and FQGNSA. The CDR3 length is 17 residues.